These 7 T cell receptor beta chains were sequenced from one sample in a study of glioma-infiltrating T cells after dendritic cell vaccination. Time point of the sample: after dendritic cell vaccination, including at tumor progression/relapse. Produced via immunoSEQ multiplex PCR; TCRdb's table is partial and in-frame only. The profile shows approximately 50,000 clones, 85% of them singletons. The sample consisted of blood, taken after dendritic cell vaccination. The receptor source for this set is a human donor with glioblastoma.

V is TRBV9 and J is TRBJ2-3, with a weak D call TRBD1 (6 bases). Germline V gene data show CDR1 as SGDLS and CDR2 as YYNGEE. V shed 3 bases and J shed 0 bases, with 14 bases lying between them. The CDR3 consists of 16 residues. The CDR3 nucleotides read TGTGCCAGCAGCGAGCGCCCAGGGGTTAGCACAGATACGCAGTATTTT. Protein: CASSERPGVSTDTQYF.

The CDR3 bases are TGTGCCAGCAGCGTAGTTACGAGCTCCTACAATGAGCAGTTCTTC. Its protein product is CASSVVTSSYNEQFF. J is TRBJ2-1 and V is TRBV9; D remains ambiguous. The CDR3 spans 15 residues. Trimming shortened V by 0 bases and J by 0 bases, and 7 bases separated the two germline ends. Germline V gene lookup returns CDR1 SGDLS and CDR2 YYNGEE.

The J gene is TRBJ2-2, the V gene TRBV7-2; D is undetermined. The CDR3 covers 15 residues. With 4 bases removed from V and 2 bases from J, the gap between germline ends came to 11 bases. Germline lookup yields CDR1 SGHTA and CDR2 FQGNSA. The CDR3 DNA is TGTGCCAGCAGCTCAGAGCAGGCTAACACCGGGGAGCTGTTTTTT. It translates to CASSSEQANTGELFF.

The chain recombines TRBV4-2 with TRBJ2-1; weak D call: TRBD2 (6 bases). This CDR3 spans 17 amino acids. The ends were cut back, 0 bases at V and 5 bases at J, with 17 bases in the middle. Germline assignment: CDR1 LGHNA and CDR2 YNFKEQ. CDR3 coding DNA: TGTGCCAGCAGCCAAGAGTTCTTGGTGGGGGGTCACAATGAGCAGTTCTTC. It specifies CASSQEFLVGGHNEQFF.

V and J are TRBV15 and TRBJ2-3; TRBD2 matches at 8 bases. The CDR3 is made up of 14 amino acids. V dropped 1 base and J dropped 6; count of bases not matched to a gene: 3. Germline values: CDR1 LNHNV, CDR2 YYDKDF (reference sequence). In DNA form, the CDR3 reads TGTGCCACCAGCAGAGGGACGGGAGGGGATACGCAGTATTTT. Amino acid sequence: CATSRGTGGDTQYF. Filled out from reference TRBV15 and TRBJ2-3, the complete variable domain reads DAMVIQNPRYQVTQFGKPVTLSCSQTLNHNVMYWYQQKSSQAPKLLFHYYDKDFNNEADTPDNFQSRRPNTSFCFLDIRSPGLGDTAMYLCATSRGTGGDTQYFGPGTRLTVL.

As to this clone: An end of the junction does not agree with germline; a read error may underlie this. This chain's CDR3 is CASSLDGGPGTQYF. The DNA for the CDR3 is TGTGCTAGCAGCTTAGATGGTGGTCCGGGGACCCAGTACTTC. The chain couples TRBV7-7 to TRBJ2-5, with D unclear. CDR1 is SSHAT, CDR2 FNYEAQ, per germline (reference sequence). The CDR3 loop spans 14 amino acids.

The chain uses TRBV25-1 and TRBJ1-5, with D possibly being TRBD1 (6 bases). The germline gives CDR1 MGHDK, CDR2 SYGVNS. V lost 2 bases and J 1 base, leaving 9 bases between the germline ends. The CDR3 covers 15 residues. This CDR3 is CASSEGQISNQPQHF. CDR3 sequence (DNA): TGTGCCAGCAGTGAAGGACAGATAAGCAATCAGCCCCAGCATTTT.